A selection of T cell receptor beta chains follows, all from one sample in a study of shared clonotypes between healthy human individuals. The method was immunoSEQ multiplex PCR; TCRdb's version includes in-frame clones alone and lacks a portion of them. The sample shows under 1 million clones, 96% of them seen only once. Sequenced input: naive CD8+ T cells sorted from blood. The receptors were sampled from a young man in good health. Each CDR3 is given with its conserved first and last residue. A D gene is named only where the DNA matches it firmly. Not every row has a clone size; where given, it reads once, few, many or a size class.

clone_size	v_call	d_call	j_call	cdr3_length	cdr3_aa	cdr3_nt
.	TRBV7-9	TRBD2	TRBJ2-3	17	CASSFDGSGAYTDTQYF	TGTGCCAGCAGCTTTGACGGGAGCGGGGCATACACAGATACGCAGTATTTT
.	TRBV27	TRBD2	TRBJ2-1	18	CASSLTAREGPSYNEQFF	TGTGCCAGCAGTTTAACTGCGCGGGAGGGCCCCTCCTACAATGAGCAGTTCTTC
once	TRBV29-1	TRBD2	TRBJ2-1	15	CSVQPGLAADNEQFF	TGCAGCGTCCAACCGGGACTAGCGGCGGATAATGAGCAGTTCTTC
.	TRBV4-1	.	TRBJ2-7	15	CASSQAGGGATEQYF	TGCGCCAGCAGCCAAGCCGGAGGCGGGGCTACCGAGCAGTACTTC
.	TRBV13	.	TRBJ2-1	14	CASSTTGTYNEQFF	TGTGCCAGCAGCACAACAGGAACCTACAATGAGCAGTTCTTC
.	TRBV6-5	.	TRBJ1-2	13	CASSYSTLQGYTF	TGTGCCAGCAGTTACTCGACGCTACAGGGATACACCTTC
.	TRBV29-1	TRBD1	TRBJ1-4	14	CSVAKGDSNEKLFF	TGCAGCGTTGCGAAAGGGGACAGTAATGAAAAACTGTTTTTT
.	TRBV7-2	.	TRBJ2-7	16	CASSSNEPRDFYEQYF	TGTGCCAGCAGCTCCAACGAACCTAGGGATTTCTACGAGCAGTACTTC
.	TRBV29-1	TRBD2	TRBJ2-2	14	CSVEDQAGGPELFF	TGCAGCGTTGAAGATCAAGCGGGAGGGCCGGAGCTGTTTTTT
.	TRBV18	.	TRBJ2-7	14	CASSPPDNLYEQYF	TGTGCCAGCTCACCACCCGACAATCTCTACGAGCAGTACTTC
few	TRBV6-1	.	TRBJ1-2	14	CASSFLGNAYGYTF	TGTGCCAGCAGTTTCCTCGGAAACGCCTATGGCTACACCTTC
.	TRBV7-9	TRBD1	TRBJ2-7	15	CASSLAGTGDYEQYF	TGTGCCAGCAGCTTAGCCGGGACAGGGGACTACGAGCAGTACTTC
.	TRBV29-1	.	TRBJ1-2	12	CSVEGRFYGYTF	TGCAGCGTTGAGGGCAGGTTCTATGGCTACACCTTC
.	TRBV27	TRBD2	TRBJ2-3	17	CASSRTSGRGSTDTQYF	TGTGCCAGCAGTAGGACTAGCGGGAGAGGGAGCACAGATACGCAGTATTTT
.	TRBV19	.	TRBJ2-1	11	CASWAGNEQFF	TGTGCCAGTTGGGCGGGGAATGAGCAGTTCTTC
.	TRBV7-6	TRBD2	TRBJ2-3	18	CASSFGVEGLGDPDTQYF	TGTGCCAGCAGCTTCGGAGTTGAGGGACTAGGGGACCCAGATACGCAGTATTTT
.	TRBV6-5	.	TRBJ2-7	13	CASSYSGYYEQYF	TGTGCCAGCAGTTACTCGGGCTACTACGAGCAGTACTTC
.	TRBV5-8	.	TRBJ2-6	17	CASNLTSTQSRANVLTF	TGTGCCAGCAATCTAACTTCCACACAAAGTCGGGCCAACGTCCTGACTTTC
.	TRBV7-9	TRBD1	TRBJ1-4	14	CASSSPTGEEKLFF	TGTGCCAGCAGCTCGCCCACAGGGGAGGAAAAACTGTTTTTT
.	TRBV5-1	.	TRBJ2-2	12	CASSLSIGELFF	TGCGCCAGCAGCTTGAGCATCGGGGAGCTGTTTTTT
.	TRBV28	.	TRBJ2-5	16	CASSLRGMGLQETQYF	TGTGCCAGCAGTTTACGGGGGATGGGGCTACAAGAGACCCAGTACTTC
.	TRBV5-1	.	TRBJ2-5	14	CASSPGDAQETQYF	TGCGCCAGCAGCCCTGGGGACGCCCAAGAGACCCAGTACTTC
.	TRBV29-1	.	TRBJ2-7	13	CSVEGDPSYEQYF	TGCAGCGTTGAGGGGGACCCGTCCTACGAGCAGTACTTC
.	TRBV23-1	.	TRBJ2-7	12	CATRPTPYEQYF	TGCGCCACGCGGCCTACGCCCTACGAGCAGTACTTC
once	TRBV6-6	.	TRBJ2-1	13	CASSYAIDNEQFF	TGTGCCAGCAGTTACGCGATAGACAATGAGCAGTTCTTC
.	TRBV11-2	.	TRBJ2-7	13	CASSLTRRSEQYF	TGTGCCAGCAGCTTAACACGGAGAAGCGAGCAGTACTTC
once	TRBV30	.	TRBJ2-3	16	CAWSPLAGAFGDTQYF	TGTGCCTGGAGTCCCCTAGCAGGGGCCTTCGGAGATACGCAGTATTTT
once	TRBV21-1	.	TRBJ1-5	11	CASNRDQPQHF	TGTGCCAGCAACCGAGATCAGCCCCAGCATTTT
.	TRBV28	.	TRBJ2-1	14	CASRDGSSYNEQFF	TGTGCCAGCCGAGACGGAAGCTCCTACAATGAGCAGTTCTTC
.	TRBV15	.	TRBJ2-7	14	CATSRGGEIYEQYF	TGTGCCACCAGCAGAGGCGGGGAGATCTACGAGCAGTACTTC
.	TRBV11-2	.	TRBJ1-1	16	CASSFGRVGSFTEAFF	TGTGCCAGCAGCTTTGGGCGGGTGGGATCCTTCACTGAAGCTTTCTTT
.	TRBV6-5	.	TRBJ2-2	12	CASSTSTGELFF	TGTGCCAGCAGTACCTCTACCGGGGAGCTGTTTTTT
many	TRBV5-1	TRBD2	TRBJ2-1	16	CASSGGTTPSYNEQFF	TGCGCCAGCAGCGGGGGGACTACACCCTCCTACAATGAGCAGTTCTTC
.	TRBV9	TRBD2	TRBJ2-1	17	CASSHGGLADSYNEQFF	TGTGCCAGTTCACATGGGGGACTAGCGGACTCCTACAATGAGCAGTTCTTC
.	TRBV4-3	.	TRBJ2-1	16	CASSQDLRVSYNEQFF	TGCGCCAGCAGCCAAGATCTGCGGGTAAGCTACAATGAGCAGTTCTTC
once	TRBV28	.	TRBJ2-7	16	CASSYLLDLSSYEQYF	TGTGCCAGCAGTTATCTCCTAGATCTAAGCTCCTACGAGCAGTACTTC
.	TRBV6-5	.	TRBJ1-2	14	CASSYSGLMYGYTF	TGTGCCAGCAGTTACTCGGGCCTTATGTATGGCTACACCTTC
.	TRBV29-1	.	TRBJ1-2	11	CSAERGSGYTF	TGCAGCGCCGAGCGAGGGAGCGGCTACACCTTC
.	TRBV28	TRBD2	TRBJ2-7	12	CASSWGGAEQYF	TGTGCCAGCAGTTGGGGAGGGGCCGAGCAGTACTTC
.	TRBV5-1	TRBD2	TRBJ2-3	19	CASSLARLAGDLLADTQYF	TGCGCCAGCAGCTTGGCCCGATTAGCGGGAGACCTTTTGGCAGATACGCAGTATTTT
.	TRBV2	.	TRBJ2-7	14	CAIISQGFGDEQYF	TGTGCCATCATAAGTCAGGGATTCGGGGACGAGCAGTACTTC
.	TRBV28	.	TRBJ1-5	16	CASSLLGEYSNQPQHF	TGTGCCAGCAGTTTATTGGGCGAGTATAGCAATCAGCCCCAGCATTTT
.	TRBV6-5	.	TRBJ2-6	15	CASSSRLSGANVLTF	TGTGCCAGCAGTTCTCGACTCTCTGGGGCCAACGTCCTGACTTTC
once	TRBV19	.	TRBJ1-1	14	CASSYGIENTEAFF	TGTGCCAGTAGTTATGGCATCGAGAACACTGAAGCTTTCTTT
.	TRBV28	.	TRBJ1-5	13	CASSHYGGQPQHF	TGTGCCAGCAGTCACTACGGGGGACAGCCCCAGCATTTT